The 30 T cell receptor beta chains listed next were all sequenced from one sample in a study of Tregs in tolerant kidney transplant recipients. Clones were sequenced by immunoSEQ multiplex PCR, and TCRdb holds only the in-frame ones, with some missing. The sample records about 69,000 clones, about 89% being singletons. This material consisted of CD4+ T cells from blood, taken before the transplant. The source of these receptors is a human donor who received a combined kidney and bone marrow transplant.

V and J are TRBV27 and TRBJ2-3, with 10 positions matching TRBD2. V gave up 5 bases and J gave up 4 bases; unmatched junction bases: 9. The CDR3 runs to 16 residues. CDR1 is MNHEY, CDR2 SMNVEV, per germline (reference sequence). For the CDR3, the DNA is TGTGCCAGCAGTCCCCGAGCGGGAGGGCCTTCAGATACGCAGTATTTT. It encodes CASSPRAGGPSDTQYF.

The CDR3 region is CASREGVRGYTF. The CDR3, as DNA: TGTGCCAGCAGGGAAGGGGTCCGCGGCTACACCTTC. The V call is TRBV28, the J call TRBJ1-2, with a weak D call TRBD1 (5 bases). V lost 6 bases to trimming and J lost 8 bases, with 13 bases between them. The CDR3 runs 12 residues. CDR1 is MDHEN and CDR2 is SYDVKM in the germline V gene.

This chain uses TRBV28 with TRBJ2-7, with D possibly TRBD1 on 6 matching bases. Germline V lookup: CDR1 MDHEN, CDR2 SYDVKM. V lost 5 bases and J lost 1, with 15 bases in between. This CDR3 comprises 15 residues. CDR3 protein: CASSGAGAQSYEQYF. The CDR3 region has the DNA TGTGCCAGCAGTGGGGCAGGGGCACAGTCCTACGAGCAGTACTTC.

This clone was recorded once. The V and J genes are TRBV7-9 and TRBJ1-2; D gene uncertain. The CDR3 consists of 16 residues. Trimming removed 5 bases from V and 6 bases from J, with 22 bases in between. The germline gives CDR1 SEHNR, CDR2 FQNEAQ (reference sequence). The CDR3 DNA sequence: TGTGCCAGCAGCCGGGAGATTGTCCCGCGAAGGGATGGCTACACCTTC. Protein product: CASSREIVPRRDGYTF.

The chain combines TRBV6-6 with TRBJ2-1; D perhaps matches TRBD1 (6 bases). The CDR3 has 16 residues. Germline V gives CDR1 MNHNY, CDR2 SVGAGI (reference sequence). V lost 6 bases and J lost 4, with 19 bases in between. The CDR3 spells CASRRQASLRYNEQFF. The CDR3 DNA reads TGTGCCAGCAGGCGACAGGCGTCATTGAGGTACAATGAGCAGTTCTTC.

This chain uses TRBV11-3 with TRBJ2-2; 7 nucleotides agree with TRBD2. The CDR3 length is 16 residues. CDR1 is SGHNT and CDR2 is YENEEA in the germline V gene. V dropped 1 base and J dropped 5; count of bases not matched to a gene: 7. CDR3 nucleotides: TGTGCCAGCAGCTTAGCTGGCGGGAGTCGAACCGGGGAGCTGTTTTTT. This encodes CASSLAGGSRTGELFF.

This clone came up a few times. The chain couples TRBV7-9 to TRBJ2-6; D is uncertain. Germline CDR1 and CDR2: SEHNR and FQNEAQ (reference sequence). This CDR3 has 13 residues. Deletions cut 8 bases from V and 3 bases from J, with 8 bases between. This CDR3 is CASATSGANVLTF. Written as DNA, the CDR3 is TGTGCCAGCGCTACGAGTGGGGCCAACGTCCTGACTTTC.

The rearrangement joins TRBV30 to TRBJ2-5; D ambiguous. Germline CDR1 reads GTSNPN; CDR2 reads SVGIG (reference sequence). The CDR3 covers 14 residues. Trimming shortened V by 0 bases and J by 1 base, and 9 bases separated the two germline ends. In DNA form, the CDR3 reads TGTGCCTGGAGTGTACTGGTTAGCCAAGAGACCCAGTACTTC. As protein: CAWSVLVSQETQYF.

V gene TRBV6-1 combines with J gene TRBJ2-3, with TRBD1 identical over 9 bases. The J segment lost 5 bases and the V segment lost 10 bases, leaving 4 bases of the junction unmatched. This CDR3 contains 12 residues. Germline CDR1 MNHNS, CDR2 SASEGT. CDR3 nucleotides: TGTGCCACACAGGGGGCGCAAGATACGCAGTATTTT. This sequence encodes CATQGAQDTQYF.

The chain recombines TRBV6-5 with TRBJ2-5; 9 bases are shared with TRBD2. Germline V gene data show CDR1 as MNHEY and CDR2 as SVGAGI. The V segment lost 6 bases and the J segment 5 bases; nucleotides outside the gene matches: 10. The CDR3 sequence is 15 residues long. The CDR3 spells CASRLLGLATETQYF. In DNA, the CDR3 is TGTGCCAGCAGACTCCTCGGACTAGCGACGGAGACCCAGTACTTC.

The chain is built from TRBV2 and TRBJ1-1, with 12 bases aligning to TRBD1. V trimming: 6 bases; J trimming: 6 bases; junction bases outside the gene matches: 2. This CDR3 spans 13 amino acids. Germline-derived CDR1 and CDR2 are SNHLY and FYNNEI. The CDR3 bases are TGTGCCAGCAGGGGACAGGGGGCGTCTGAAGCTTTCTTT. Protein sequence: CASRGQGASEAFF.

This chain joins TRBV7-9 and TRBJ1-1, with 11 bases lining up with TRBD1. Germline-derived CDR1 and CDR2 are SEHNR and FQNEAQ (reference sequence). Germline trimming cut 5 bases from V and 1 base from J; bases unmatched to any gene: 3. The CDR3 is 15 residues long. The DNA for the CDR3 is TGTGCCAGCAGCATAGGGACAGGGGGGAACACTGAAGCTTTCTTT. Translation: CASSIGTGGNTEAFF.

V and J are TRBV15 and TRBJ2-3; perhaps TRBD2 as D (6 bases). Trimming left V 4 bases short and J 2 bases short, with 19 bases between. This CDR3 is built from 17 residues. Germline values: CDR1 LNHNV, CDR2 YYDKDF (reference sequence). The CDR3 spells CATSTHRAGPLTDTQYF. The DNA of the CDR3 is TGTGCCACCAGCACTCATCGGGCGGGACCCCTCACAGATACGCAGTATTTT.

The chain recombines TRBV18 with TRBJ1-5; possible D gene TRBD1, 6 bases. CDR3 size: 14 residues. Looked up from germline, CDR1 is KGHSH and CDR2 is LQKENI. V was cut by 1 base and J by 9 bases, with 13 bases left in between. CDR3: CASSPLRGGVPQHF. The CDR3 DNA reads TGTGCCAGCTCACCACTCAGGGGCGGCGTGCCCCAGCATTTT.

This CDR3 reads CASSQEATQYF. CDR3 coding DNA: TGTGCCAGCAGCCAAGAGGCTACGCAGTATTTT. The V call is TRBV14, the J call TRBJ2-3, with D unclear. Trimming pared 0 bases from V and 8 bases from J, leaving 3 bases between. Germline V gene data show CDR1 as SGHDN and CDR2 as FVKESK. The CDR3 totals 11 residues.

CDR3: CASSAGQYGYTF. CDR3 sequence (DNA): TGTGCCAGCAGCGCAGGACAGTATGGCTACACCTTC. The rearrangement links TRBV9 to TRBJ1-2; the D gene is possibly TRBD1 (6 bases). Looked up from germline, CDR1 is SGDLS and CDR2 is YYNGEE. V lost 3 bases and J 5 bases, leaving 8 bases between the germline ends. There are 12 residues in the CDR3.

The rearrangement joins TRBV28 to TRBJ2-7, with 9 bases aligning to TRBD1. The CDR3 totals 14 residues. The V segment lost 6 bases and the J segment 6 bases; nucleotides outside the gene matches: 9. Germline lookup yields CDR1 MDHEN and CDR2 SYDVKM. For the CDR3, the DNA is TGTGCCAGCAGACGGGGACAGGGCGGAGGCGAGCAGTACTTC. The encoded protein is CASRRGQGGGEQYF.

The chain carries TRBV29-1 and TRBJ2-1, with 11 positions matching TRBD2. J gave up 9 bases and V 8 bases, and 6 bases lay outside the gene matches. This CDR3 spans 12 amino acids. The germline V gene encodes CDR1 SQVTM and CDR2 ANQGSEA. The CDR3 spells CSLTSGTVEQFF. For the CDR3, the DNA is TGCAGCCTGACTAGCGGGACGGTTGAGCAGTTCTTC.

The chain is built from TRBV7-9 and TRBJ2-5; maybe TRBD2 (5 bases). The V gene's germline CDR1 is SEHNR and CDR2 FQNEAQ (reference sequence). V was pared by 6 bases and J by 7 bases, with 21 bases between. The CDR3 runs 15 residues. The CDR3 here is CASSQIGLGYGTQYF. CDR3 in DNA: TGTGCCAGCAGTCAAATAGGACTGGGCTACGGGACCCAGTACTTC.

This clone showed up just once. V is TRBV4-3 and J is TRBJ2-1; 7 positions match TRBD2. CDR1 LGHNA and CDR2 YSLEER come from the germline V gene. The CDR3 loop spans 14 amino acids. J was trimmed by 10 bases and V by 3 bases; bases with no gene match: 9. The CDR3 bases are TGCGCCAGCAGCCAGCAACCGACTAGCACAGAGCAGTTCTTC. Protein: CASSQQPTSTEQFF.

This sequence joins TRBV1 and TRBJ2-3; the DNA was not used to check the table's D call, TRBD2. TRBV1 is shown as a pseudogene. The CDR3 contains 17 residues. The CDR3 DNA reads as TGCACCAGCAGCCAAGATCTGGCTAGCGGTAGCACAGATACGCAGTATTTT. This encodes CTSSQDLASGSTDTQYF.

This chain connects TRBV9 to TRBJ1-3; perhaps TRBD1 as D (5 bases). The V gene's germline CDR1 is SGDLS and CDR2 YYNGEE. This CDR3 has 15 residues. Trimming removed 3 bases at V and 0 bases at J, with 10 bases between. CDR3 loop: CASSAQVTSGNTIYF. CDR3 coding DNA: TGTGCCAGCAGCGCACAGGTTACCTCTGGAAACACCATATATTTT.

This chain joins TRBV11-3 and TRBJ2-7; a possible D gene is TRBD2 (5 bases). There are 15 residues in the CDR3. The germline gives CDR1 SGHNT, CDR2 YENEEA. V lost 0 bases and J 5 bases, leaving 14 bases between the germline ends. CDR3 residues: CASSLEGSSSDEQYF. In nucleotides, the CDR3 is TGTGCCAGCAGCTTAGAGGGGAGTTCTTCGGACGAGCAGTACTTC.

The chain links TRBV27 to TRBJ2-5; D is uncertain. The CDR3 is 13 amino acids. Trimming stripped 3 bases from V and 7 bases from J, with 12 bases between. CDR1 MNHEY and CDR2 SMNVEV come from the germline V gene (reference sequence). For the CDR3, the DNA is TGTGCCAGCAGTTTTGTGACCCGAGGGACCCAGTACTTC. Translated: CASSFVTRGTQYF.

The chain recombines TRBV10-2 with TRBJ2-7, with D possibly matching TRBD1 (7 bases). Per the germline V gene, CDR1 is WSHSY and CDR2 is SAAADI. The CDR3 covers 15 residues. V was shortened by 6 bases and J by 2 bases, with 17 bases between the two germline ends. The CDR3, as DNA: TGCGCCAGCAGAGATCTTGACAGGGAGGCCTACGAGCAGTACTTC. Protein product: CASRDLDREAYEQYF.

DNA of the CDR3: TGTGCCTGGAGAGGTGCGGGAGGACCCTACAATGAGCAGTTCTTC. Translation: CAWRGAGGPYNEQFF. V gene TRBV30 combines with J gene TRBJ2-1, with 8 bases aligning to TRBD2. The CDR3 covers 15 residues. The ends lost 3 bases at V and 2 bases at J; junction bases unmatched: 6. Per the germline V gene, CDR1 is GTSNPN and CDR2 is SVGIG (reference sequence).

The chain couples TRBV30 to TRBJ2-1, with 7 bases aligning to TRBD1. The V gene's germline CDR1 is GTSNPN and CDR2 SVGIG (reference sequence). The CDR3 contains 14 residues. V shed 4 bases and J 3 bases; nucleotides not matched to a gene: 6. CDR3 region: CAWIRDSLYNEQFF. The CDR3, as DNA: TGTGCCTGGATCCGGGACAGCCTCTACAATGAGCAGTTCTTC.

The chain links TRBV10-3 to TRBJ2-3; a weak D match, TRBD1 (5 bases). The V gene lost 10 bases and the J gene lost 5 bases, with 19 bases spanning the gap. The CDR3 is 14 amino acids. In germline, CDR1 is ENHRY, CDR2 SYGVKD. CDR3 in DNA: TGTGCCACCCGGGCTCTGGACATTCAAGATACGCAGTATTTT. Translated, it gives CATRALDIQDTQYF.

The V call is TRBV5-1, the J call TRBJ2-1, with 7 bases that match TRBD1. CDR3 size: 12 residues. V lost 4 bases and J lost 7; bases outside the gene matches: 2. Germline values: CDR1 SGHRS, CDR2 YFSETQ. This CDR3 reads CASSKQGNEQFF. CDR3 DNA sequence: TGCGCCAGCAGCAAACAGGGGAATGAGCAGTTCTTC.

The CDR3 sequence: CASSLVGLVSEQYF. The CDR3 coding sequence is TGTGCCAGCAGCTTAGTGGGACTGGTATCGGAGCAGTACTTC. This chain connects TRBV7-2 to TRBJ2-7; a possible D gene is TRBD2 (6 bases). CDR1 and CDR2 (germline): SGHTA, FQGNSA. The V and J ends lost 1 base and 7 bases respectively, with 14 bases between them. The CDR3 sequence is 14 residues long.